This T cell receptor beta chain was identified during a study of T cell responses to AZD1222 COVID-19 vaccine. Overall study results and limits: Donors skewed white British and female; clonal diversity was possibly underestimated. The CD4 TCRs associated with vaccination extended across spike and predominated at 160-218 and 743-854. Repertoire samples came only from after the peak T cell response.

Points on this clone: Antigen unknown.

The repertoire was sequenced with immunoSEQ multiplex PCR; TCRdb's copy has only in-frame clones and lacks some. The sample lists some 86,000 clones; around 80% were seen once. The CDR3 has 15 amino acids. Between the trimmed V and J ends, which lost 2 bases and 0 bases, there was a span of 8 bases. CDR1 SNHLY and CDR2 FYNNEI come from the germline V gene. The gene calls are TRBV2 and TRBJ2-1; D gene uncertain. This specimen was peripheral blood, taken on day 0 of AZD1222 vaccination. The sequence derives from an adult in good health. CDR3 loop: CASSERVDSYNEQFF. The DNA for the CDR3 is TGTGCCAGCAGTGAAAGAGTGGACTCCTACAATGAGCAGTTCTTC.